This TCR beta chain is from a study of T cell repertoires and Cas9 in healthy adults. Looking at the study overall: CD4 and CD8 compartments: SpCas9-reactive T cells profiled for potency, cytotoxicity, lineage.

Note on this clone: Its antigen is as yet unknown.

Regarding the study as a whole: Reportedly, SpCas9-reactive effector T cell proliferation and function were mitigated by SpCas9-reactive Tregs in vitro.

Assay: immunoSEQ multiplex PCR; the TCRdb copy retains only in-frame clones and omits some. The table includes about 13,000 clones, roughly 87% detected once. The sequenced sample was Tregs (CD4+, CD25+, CD127-, CD137-, CD154-) from PBMCs; culture status not recorded. The receptor was derived from a human donor in good health.

CDR3 in amino acids: CASSVSLQETQYF. The CDR3 DNA sequence: TGTGCCAGCAGCGTATCGCTCCAAGAGACCCAGTACTTC. This chain joins TRBV9 and TRBJ2-5; D is ambiguous. Germline lookup yields CDR1 SGDLS and CDR2 YYNGEE. With 1 base removed from V and 1 base from J, the gap between germline ends came to 5 bases. CDR3 length: 13 amino acids.